This is a list of T cell receptor beta chains from one sample in a study of shared clonotypes between healthy human individuals. Assay used: immunoSEQ multiplex PCR; TCRdb lists only in-frame clones, some missing. The table lists roughly 1 million clones, 65% to 75% of them singletons. Sample: memory CD4+ T cells sorted from blood. The receptors shown here come from a man in his late teens or twenties in good health. Each CDR3 is given with its conserved first and last residue. The order of the fields is J gene, D gene, clone size, V gene, CDR3 protein, CDR3 DNA. D genes are given only for firm matches. Only some rows state a clone size, as once, few, many or a class for expanded clones.

J: TRBJ2-1; D: NA; size: NA; V: TRBV30; CDR3: CAWSPWGYNEQFF; DNA: TGTGCCTGGTCCCCGTGGGGTTACAATGAGCAGTTCTTC
J: TRBJ2-7; D: TRBD1; size: NA; V: TRBV2; CDR3: CASSSQGAYEQYF; DNA: TGTGCCAGTTCTTCACAGGGGGCCTACGAGCAGTACTTC
J: TRBJ2-1; D: NA; size: NA; V: TRBV15; CDR3: CATSRFRASSYNEQFF; DNA: TGTGCCACCAGCAGGTTTCGAGCGAGCTCCTACAATGAGCAGTTCTTC
J: TRBJ2-6; D: NA; size: NA; V: TRBV29-1; CDR3: CSGGDSSGANVLTF; DNA: TGCAGCGGCGGCGACAGCTCTGGGGCCAACGTCCTGACTTTC
J: TRBJ2-7; D: NA; size: NA; V: TRBV5-5; CDR3: CASSLQAGFSYEQYF; DNA: TGTGCCAGCAGCTTGCAGGCAGGGTTCTCCTACGAGCAGTACTTC
J: TRBJ1-4; D: NA; size: few; V: TRBV4-2; CDR3: CASSQDLTATNEKLFF; DNA: TGTGCCAGCAGCCAAGATTTGACAGCTACTAATGAAAAACTGTTTTTT
J: TRBJ2-7; D: TRBD2; size: few; V: TRBV9; CDR3: CASSVEPSGSYEQYF; DNA: TGTGCCAGCAGCGTAGAGCCTAGCGGGTCCTACGAGCAGTACTTC
J: TRBJ2-7; D: NA; size: few; V: TRBV18; CDR3: CASSPGGSYEQYF; DNA: TGTGCCAGCTCACCAGGCGGCTCCTACGAGCAGTACTTC
J: TRBJ2-7; D: TRBD2; size: NA; V: TRBV6-5; CDR3: CASSYSGGSSYEQYF; DNA: TGTGCCAGCAGTTACTCGGGGGGGAGCTCCTACGAGCAGTACTTC
J: TRBJ2-2; D: NA; size: NA; V: TRBV18; CDR3: CASSPRAPGIENTGELFF; DNA: TGTGCCAGCTCACCGAGGGCTCCGGGAATCGAGAACACCGGGGAGCTGTTTTTT
J: TRBJ1-2; D: NA; size: NA; V: TRBV2; CDR3: CASTLTGTEIDGYTF; DNA: TGTGCCAGCACTCTTACCGGGACGGAGATTGATGGTTACACCTTC
J: TRBJ1-4; D: TRBD1; size: once; V: TRBV6-1; CDR3: CASSSDRVGEKLFF; DNA: TGTGCCAGCAGTTCGGACAGGGTGGGTGAAAAACTGTTTTTT
J: TRBJ2-4; D: NA; size: NA; V: TRBV6-1; CDR3: CASSGQSYDIQYF; DNA: TGTGCCAGCAGCGGGCAGTCATATGACATTCAGTACTTC
J: TRBJ2-7; D: NA; size: NA; V: TRBV2; CDR3: CASSEARTRLPAYEQYF; DNA: TGTGCCAGCAGTGAAGCCCGAACCCGGCTACCCGCCTACGAGCAGTACTTC
J: TRBJ1-6; D: NA; size: NA; V: TRBV30; CDR3: CAWRMGGGGSPLHF; DNA: TGTGCCTGGAGAATGGGGGGAGGAGGTTCACCCCTCCACTTT
J: TRBJ2-2; D: NA; size: NA; V: TRBV7-8; CDR3: CASSLLANTGELFF; DNA: TGTGCCAGCAGCTTACTGGCGAACACCGGGGAGCTGTTTTTT
J: TRBJ2-5; D: TRBD1; size: NA; V: TRBV11-2; CDR3: CASSPRQGRGETQYF; DNA: TGTGCCAGCAGCCCACGACAGGGAAGAGGAGAGACCCAGTACTTC